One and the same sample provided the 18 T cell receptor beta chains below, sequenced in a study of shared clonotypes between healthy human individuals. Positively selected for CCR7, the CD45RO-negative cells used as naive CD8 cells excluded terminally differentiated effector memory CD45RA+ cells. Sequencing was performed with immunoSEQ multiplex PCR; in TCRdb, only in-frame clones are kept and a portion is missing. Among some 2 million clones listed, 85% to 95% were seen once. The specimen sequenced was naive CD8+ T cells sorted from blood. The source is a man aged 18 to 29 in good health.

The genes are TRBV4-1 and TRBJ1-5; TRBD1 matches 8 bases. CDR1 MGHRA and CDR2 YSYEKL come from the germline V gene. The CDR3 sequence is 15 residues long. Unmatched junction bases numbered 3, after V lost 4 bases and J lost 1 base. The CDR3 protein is CASSPRQGSNQPQHF. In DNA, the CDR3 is TGCGCCAGCAGCCCCAGACAGGGGAGCAATCAGCCCCAGCATTTT.

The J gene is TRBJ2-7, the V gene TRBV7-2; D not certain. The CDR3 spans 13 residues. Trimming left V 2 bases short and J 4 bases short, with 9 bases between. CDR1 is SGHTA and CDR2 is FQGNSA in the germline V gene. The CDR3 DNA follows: TGTGCCAGCAGCTTAATACCCGTTTACGAGCAGTACTTC. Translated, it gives CASSLIPVYEQYF.

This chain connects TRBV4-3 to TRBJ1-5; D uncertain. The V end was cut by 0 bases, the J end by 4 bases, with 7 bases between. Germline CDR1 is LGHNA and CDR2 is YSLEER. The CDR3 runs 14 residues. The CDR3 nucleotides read TGCGCCAGCAGCCAAGATCCCTCTAATCAGCCCCAGCATTTT. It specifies CASSQDPSNQPQHF.

As DNA, the CDR3 is TGTGCCAGCAGTTACCTTAGCGGGGGGTACGGGGAGCTGTTTTTT. This sequence encodes CASSYLSGGYGELFF. The V gene is TRBV6-5, the J gene TRBJ2-2; 10 bases agree with TRBD2. The germline V gene has CDR1 MNHEY and CDR2 SVGAGI. CDR3 length equals 15 residues. The junction had 4 bases not matched to a gene; V was cut back by 2 bases and J by 7 bases.

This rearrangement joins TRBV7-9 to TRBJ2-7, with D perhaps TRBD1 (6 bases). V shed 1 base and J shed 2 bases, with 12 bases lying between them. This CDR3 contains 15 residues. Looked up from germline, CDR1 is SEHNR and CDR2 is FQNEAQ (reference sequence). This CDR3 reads CASSLVGQRPYEQYF. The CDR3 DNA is TGTGCCAGCAGCTTAGTAGGACAGAGGCCCTACGAGCAGTACTTC.

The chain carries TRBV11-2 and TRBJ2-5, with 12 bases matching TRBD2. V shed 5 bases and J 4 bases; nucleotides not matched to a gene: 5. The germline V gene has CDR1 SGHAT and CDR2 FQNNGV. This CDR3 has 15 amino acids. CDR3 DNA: TGTGCCAGCAGCACACTAGCGGGGGGTGGAGAGACCCAGTACTTC. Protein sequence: CASSTLAGGGETQYF. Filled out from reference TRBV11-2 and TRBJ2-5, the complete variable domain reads EAGVAQSPRYKIIEKRQSVAFWCNPISGHATLYWYQQILGQGPKLLIQFQNNGVVDDSQLPKDRFSAERLKGVDSTLKIQPAKLEDSAVYLCASSTLAGGGETQYFGPGTRLLVL.

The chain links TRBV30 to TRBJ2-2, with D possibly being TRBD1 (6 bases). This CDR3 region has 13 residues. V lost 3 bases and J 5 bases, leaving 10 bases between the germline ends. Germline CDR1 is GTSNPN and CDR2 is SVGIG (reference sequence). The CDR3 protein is CAWRWGLTGELFF. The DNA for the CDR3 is TGTGCCTGGAGGTGGGGGCTGACCGGGGAGCTGTTTTTT.

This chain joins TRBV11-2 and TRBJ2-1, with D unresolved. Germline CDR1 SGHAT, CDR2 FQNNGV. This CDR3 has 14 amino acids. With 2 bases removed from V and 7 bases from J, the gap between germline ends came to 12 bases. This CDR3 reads CASSLLGIRNEQFF. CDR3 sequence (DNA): TGTGCCAGCAGCTTACTAGGGATTAGGAATGAGCAGTTCTTC.

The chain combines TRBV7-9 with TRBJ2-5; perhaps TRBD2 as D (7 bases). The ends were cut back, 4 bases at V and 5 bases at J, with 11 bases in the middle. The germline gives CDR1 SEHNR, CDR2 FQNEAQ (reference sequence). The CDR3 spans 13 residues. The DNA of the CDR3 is TGTGCCAGCAGCTACGAGGGGGGGGAGACCCAGTACTTC. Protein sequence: CASSYEGGETQYF. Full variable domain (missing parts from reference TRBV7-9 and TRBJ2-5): DTGVSQNPRHKITKRGQNVTFRCDPISEHNRLYWYRQTLGQGPEFLTYFQNEAQLEKSRLLSDRFSAERPKGSFSTLEIQRTEQGDSAMYLCASSYEGGETQYFGPGTRLLVL.

CDR3 loop: CASSQTHHSTDTQYF. In DNA form, the CDR3 reads TGTGCCAGCAGCCAGACCCATCATAGCACAGATACGCAGTATTTT. The genes are TRBV14 and TRBJ2-3; the D is unclear. The CDR3 consists of 15 residues. V was clipped by 3 bases and J by 0 bases, with 10 bases between them. Germline loops: CDR1 SGHDN, CDR2 FVKESK.

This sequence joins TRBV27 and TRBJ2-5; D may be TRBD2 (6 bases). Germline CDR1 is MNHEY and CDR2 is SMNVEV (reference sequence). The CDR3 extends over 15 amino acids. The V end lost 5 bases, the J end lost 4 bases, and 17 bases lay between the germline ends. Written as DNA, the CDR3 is TGTGCCAGCAGTCGTTTTTCGGAGGGAGGAGAGACCCAGTACTTC. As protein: CASSRFSEGGETQYF.

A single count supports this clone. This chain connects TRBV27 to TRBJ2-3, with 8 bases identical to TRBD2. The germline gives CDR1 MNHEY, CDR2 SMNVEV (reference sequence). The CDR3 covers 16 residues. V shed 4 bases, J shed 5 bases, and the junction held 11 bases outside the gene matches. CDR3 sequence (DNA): TGTGCCAGCAGTTCCCGCAGCGGGAGAACGGGAGATACGCAGTATTTT. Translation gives CASSSRSGRTGDTQYF.

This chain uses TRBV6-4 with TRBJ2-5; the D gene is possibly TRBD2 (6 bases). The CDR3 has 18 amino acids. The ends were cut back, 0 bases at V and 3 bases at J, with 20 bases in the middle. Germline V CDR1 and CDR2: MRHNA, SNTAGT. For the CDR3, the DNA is TGTGCCAGCAGTGACTCGTCACGGCTAGCGCTCAGGGAAGAGACCCAGTACTTC. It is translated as CASSDSSRLALREETQYF.

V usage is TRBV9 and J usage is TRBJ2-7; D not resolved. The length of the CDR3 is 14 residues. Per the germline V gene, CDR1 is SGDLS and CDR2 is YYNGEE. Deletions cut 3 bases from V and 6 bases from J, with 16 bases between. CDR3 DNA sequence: TGTGCCAGCAGCGCCCCTAACCGGCCTGGCGAGCAGTACTTC. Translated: CASSAPNRPGEQYF.

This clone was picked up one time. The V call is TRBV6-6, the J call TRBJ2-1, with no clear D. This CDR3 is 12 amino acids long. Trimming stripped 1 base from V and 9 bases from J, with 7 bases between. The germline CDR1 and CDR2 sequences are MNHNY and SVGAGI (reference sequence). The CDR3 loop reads CASSYFGPEQFF. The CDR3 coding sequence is TGTGCCAGCAGTTACTTCGGACCTGAGCAGTTCTTC.

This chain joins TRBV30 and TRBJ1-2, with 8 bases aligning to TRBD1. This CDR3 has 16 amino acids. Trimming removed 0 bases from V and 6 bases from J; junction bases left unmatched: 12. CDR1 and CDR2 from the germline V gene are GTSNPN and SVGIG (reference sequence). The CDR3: CAWSVTLQGAWDGYTF. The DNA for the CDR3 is TGTGCCTGGAGTGTAACCCTTCAGGGGGCATGGGATGGCTACACCTTC.

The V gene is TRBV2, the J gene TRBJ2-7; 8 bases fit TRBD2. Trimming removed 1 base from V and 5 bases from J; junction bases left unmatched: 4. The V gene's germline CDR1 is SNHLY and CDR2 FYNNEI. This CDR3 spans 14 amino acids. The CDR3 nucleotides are TGTGCCAGCAGTGAAGGTAGCGGGACCGACGAGCAGTACTTC. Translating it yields CASSEGSGTDEQYF.

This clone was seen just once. CDR3 nucleotides: TGTGCCAGCAGCTCAATAGCGGAGGTCCAAGAGACCCAGTACTTC. It encodes CASSSIAEVQETQYF. The rearrangement joins TRBV5-4 to TRBJ2-5, with a possible D match to TRBD2 (6 bases). This CDR3 spans 15 amino acids. V lost 3 bases and J lost 1, with 13 bases in between. Germline CDR1 SGHNT, CDR2 YYREEE (reference sequence).